A selection of T cell receptor beta chains follows, all from one sample in a study of T cell repertoires in cytomegalovirus infection. In TCRdb, the reads were re-called with MiXCR into one record per CDR3 protein. The sample consists of about 440,000 distinct CDR3 sequences, roughly 30% of them appearing once. The sequenced sample consisted of PBMCs. Receptor source: a human donor in good health (CMV status not recorded). Some clones in this sample may be carry-over from other donors' samples. Both conserved end residues are part of each CDR3. The order of the fields is V gene, J gene, D gene, clone size, CDR3 protein, CDR3 DNA. A D gene is named only where the DNA matches it firmly. A clone size is listed for some rows: how often the clone was seen (once, few, many), or a class if it is expanded.

TRBV6-2/TRBV6-3	TRBJ1-2	.	once	CASSYGLHYGYTF	TGTGCCAGCAGTTATGGGTTACACTATGGCTACACCTTC
TRBV25-1	TRBJ1-2	.	.	CASSVSKGSGYTF	TGTGCCAGCAGTGTTTCCAAGGGGAGCGGCTACACCTTC
TRBV2	TRBJ1-5	.	.	CASSKEQYQPQHF	TGTGCCAGCAGTAAGGAACAGTATCAGCCCCAGCATTTT
TRBV11-2	TRBJ1-1	.	.	CASSLAGGQYTEAFF	TGTGCCAGCAGCTTAGCTGGGGGGCAGTACACTGAAGCTTTCTTT
TRBV2	TRBJ1-2	.	.	CASSVKGLGNGYTF	TGTGCCAGCAGCGTAAAGGGACTGGGGAATGGCTACACCTTC
TRBV19	TRBJ1-5	TRBD1	.	CASSIYRGMQPQHF	TGTGCCAGTAGTATATACAGGGGCATGCAGCCCCAGCATTTT
TRBV25-1	TRBJ2-7	.	.	CASRSQGTYEQYF	TGTGCCAGCAGGTCCCAGGGGACCTACGAGCAGTACTTC
TRBV7-2	TRBJ2-7	TRBD1	.	CASSQDRGGNEQYF	TGTGCCAGCAGCCAAGACAGGGGTGGCAACGAGCAGTACTTC
TRBV7-2	TRBJ1-5	TRBD1	.	CASSLTGVGQPQHF	TGTGCCAGCAGCTTGACAGGGGTGGGTCAGCCCCAGCATTTT
TRBV27	TRBJ1-1	.	few	CASSLLSSGIEAFF	TGTGCCAGCAGTTTATTATCGAGCGGGATTGAAGCTTTCTTT
TRBV28	TRBJ2-7	.	.	CASSFPPPYSYEHYF	TGTGCCAGCAGTTTTCCTCCACCGTACTCCTACGAGCATTACTTC
TRBV10-3	TRBJ1-4	.	few	CAISENLGGRGKLFF	TGTGCCATCAGTGAGAATCTGGGCGGGCGTGGAAAACTGTTTTTT
TRBV11-3	TRBJ2-7	.	few	CASSLTGGDEQYF	TGTGCCAGCAGCTTGACTGGCGGGGACGAGCAGTACTTC
TRBV6-1	TRBJ1-2	TRBD1	few	CASSEETVGTGNFLGYTF	TGTGCCAGCAGTGAAGAAACTGTCGGGACAGGGAATTTCTTGGGCTACACCTTC
TRBV6-2/TRBV6-3	TRBJ2-3	TRBD2	.	CASSTLRRGGADTQYF	TGTGCCAGCAGTACCCTCCGGCGGGGGGGGGCAGATACGCAGTATTTT
TRBV7-2	TRBJ2-1	.	many	CASSLVASVYNEQFF	TGTGCCAGCAGCTTAGTGGCTAGTGTCTACAATGAGCAGTTCTTC
TRBV5-1	TRBJ2-7	TRBD2	.	CASKARGGHEQYF	TGCGCCAGCAAAGCCCGGGGGGGCCACGAGCAGTACTTC
TRBV2	TRBJ1-2	.	few	CASSEAISYGYTF	TGTGCCAGCAGTGAAGCGATCAGCTATGGCTACACCTTC
TRBV5-1	TRBJ2-2	.	.	CASRVENTGELFF	TGCGCCAGCCGGGTTGAGAACACCGGGGAGCTGTTTTTT
TRBV15	TRBJ1-2	TRBD1	.	CATTRRDSQAGYPF	TGTGCCACCACCCGGAGGGACAGTCAGGCTGGCTACCCCTTC
TRBV7-3	TRBJ1-3	.	.	CASSLTGGTTSSGNTIYF	TGTGCCAGCAGCTTAACGGGGGGGACAACCAGCTCTGGAAACACCATATATTTT
TRBV27	TRBJ2-3	.	.	CASMVAGTSDTQYF	TGTGCCAGCATGGTGGCGGGGACCTCAGATACGCAGTATTTT
TRBV7-9	TRBJ2-5	TRBD2	.	CASSSRTDPKKRETPYF	TGTGCCAGCAGCTCAAGGACAGATCCTAAAAAGCGGGAGACCCCGTACTTC
TRBV14	TRBJ1-4	.	few	CASSHLFGEKLFF	TGTGCCAGCAGCCACCTTTTCGGCGAAAAACTGTTTTTT
TRBV4-3	TRBJ1-2	.	few	CASSQEGRTNYGYTF	TGCGCCAGCAGCCAAGAAGGGAGAACTAACTATGGCTACACCTTC
TRBV20-1	TRBJ2-3	.	.	CSARGQVITDTQYF	TGCAGTGCTAGAGGACAGGTTATCACAGATACGCAGTATTTT
TRBV6-1	TRBJ2-7	TRBD1	.	CASGWTGSSYEQYF	TGTGCCAGCGGGTGGACAGGTAGCTCCTACGAGCAGTACTTC
TRBV20-1	TRBJ1-1	.	few	CSAPVRPTQNTEAFF	TGCAGTGCTCCCGTACGCCCGACACAGAACACTGAAGCTTTCTTT
TRBV20-1	TRBJ2-1	TRBD1	few	CSARSSTALGQGSRGRYNEQFF	TGCAGTGCTAGAAGCAGTACAGCCTTGGGACAGGGGTCCAGAGGTCGATACAATGAGCAGTTCTTC